These T cell receptor beta chains were read from a single sample in a study of a mutant IDH1 vaccine in newly diagnosed glioma. Sequencing was performed with immunoSEQ multiplex PCR; in TCRdb, only in-frame clones are kept and a portion is missing. The sample lists about 82,000 clones, approximately 85% occurring once. Their antigens remain unidentified. The sample consisted of PBMCs, taken from a glioma patient whose treatment included an IDH1 peptide vaccine. These receptors were obtained from a man aged 25-40 years with glioma. Some clones in this sample may be carry-over from other donors' samples. CDR3s include the opening cysteine and the closing phenylalanine or tryptophan. Each record gives: CDR3 protein, CDR3 DNA, D gene, V gene, clone size, J gene. A D gene is named only where the DNA matches it firmly. For some rows the clone size is stated as once, few or many, or as a class when expanded; others skip it.

CASSQNAGDGYTF	TGTGCCAGCAGTCAGAACGCAGGAGATGGCTACACCTTC	-	TRBV28	-	TRBJ1-2
CASSSGLAGGLVDTQYF	TGTGCCAGCAGCTCTGGACTAGCGGGGGGGCTTGTGGATACGCAGTATTTT	TRBD2	TRBV7-6	-	TRBJ2-3
CASWTTEGFEQFF	TGTGCCAGCTGGACTACTGAAGGGTTTGAGCAGTTCTTC	-	TRBV2	-	TRBJ2-1
CASTPTPDSSTDTQYF	TGTGCCAGCACTCCTACCCCGGACAGTAGCACAGATACGCAGTATTTT	-	TRBV5-4	once	TRBJ2-3
CASSRQVNEKLFF	TGTGCCAGCAGCCGACAGGTTAATGAAAAACTGTTTTTT	-	TRBV27	-	TRBJ1-4
CASSGTGQFGEAFF	TGTGCCAGTAGCGGGACAGGGCAATTTGGTGAAGCTTTCTTT	TRBD1	TRBV19	once	TRBJ1-1
CASSVDHRTGYTDTQYF	TGTGCCAGCAGCGTAGACCACCGGACAGGGTACACAGATACGCAGTATTTT	TRBD1	TRBV9	-	TRBJ2-3
CASSLYQSHYGYTF	TGTGCCAGCAGCTTATATCAGAGCCACTATGGCTACACCTTC	-	TRBV7-9	-	TRBJ1-2
CASSWDRGGTGELFF	TGTGCCAGCAGCTGGGACAGGGGGGGCACCGGGGAGCTGTTTTTT	TRBD1	TRBV7-8	-	TRBJ2-2
CASRIAGAPLSTQYF	TGTGCCAGTAGAATAGCGGGAGCGCCCCTTTCGACGCAGTATTTT	TRBD2	TRBV19	-	TRBJ2-3
CASSLSQGQGENYGYTF	TGTGCCAGCAGTTTATCGCAGGGACAGGGGGAGAACTATGGCTACACCTTC	TRBD1	TRBV27	-	TRBJ1-2
CASSVTRQGNEKLFF	TGTGCCAGCAGTGTGACGAGGCAGGGGAATGAAAAACTGTTTTTT	-	TRBV2	-	TRBJ1-4
CASSSPDSLQWGGYTF	TGTGCCAGCAGCTCTCCGGACAGCCTCCAGTGGGGTGGCTACACCTTC	-	TRBV5-5	once	TRBJ1-2
CAISESGRNQPQHF	TGTGCCATCAGTGAGTCGGGCCGTAATCAGCCCCAGCATTTT	-	TRBV10-3	-	TRBJ1-5
CASSVVGTGDNEQFF	TGTGCCAGCAGCGTAGTAGGGACTGGGGACAATGAGCAGTTCTTC	-	TRBV9	-	TRBJ2-1
CASRREGLGNQPQHF	TGTGCCAGTAGGCGGGAAGGGCTGGGCAATCAGCCCCAGCATTTT	-	TRBV19	-	TRBJ1-5
CASSPSPPDTQYF	TGTGCCAGCAGTCCTAGCCCCCCAGATACGCAGTATTTT	-	TRBV7-7	-	TRBJ2-3
CASSLYLGMYTEAFF	TGTGCCAGCAGCTTATATCTCGGGATGTACACTGAAGCTTTCTTT	-	TRBV11-2	-	TRBJ1-1
CSVRPAGGPRETQYF	TGCAGCGTCCGCCCCGCGGGGGGCCCTCGGGAGACCCAGTACTTC	TRBD2	TRBV29-1	-	TRBJ2-5
CASSTRRDRVNQPQHF	TGTGCCAGTAGTACTCGCCGGGACAGGGTCAATCAGCCCCAGCATTTT	TRBD1	TRBV19	-	TRBJ1-5
CASRHQASGLAYEQYF	TGTGCCAGCAGACACCAGGCCTCGGGACTAGCCTACGAGCAGTACTTC	TRBD2	TRBV6-6	-	TRBJ2-7
CASSSPPEAFF	TGTGCCAGCAGCTCCCCCCCTGAAGCTTTCTTT	-	TRBV6-5	-	TRBJ1-1
CASSPSWYNEQFF	TGTGCCAGCAGCCCGAGTTGGTACAATGAGCAGTTCTTC	-	TRBV11-3	once	TRBJ2-1
CSGAGQETQYF	TGCAGTGGTGCAGGGCAAGAGACCCAGTACTTC	-	TRBV20-1	-	TRBJ2-5
CASSLGTSGNYEQYF	TGTGCCAGCAGCTTAGGGACTAGCGGGAACTACGAGCAGTACTTC	TRBD2	TRBV7-3	-	TRBJ2-7
CASSVRVGPLSYGYTF	TGTGCCAGCAGTGTTAGGGTGGGGCCTCTCTCCTATGGCTACACCTTC	-	TRBV27	-	TRBJ1-2
CSEGGWGTDTQYF	TGCAGCGAAGGGGGGTGGGGAACAGATACGCAGTATTTT	-	TRBV29-1	-	TRBJ2-3
CASSYSGTVSYEQYF	TGTGCCAGCAGTTACTCCGGGACAGTCTCCTACGAGCAGTACTTC	TRBD1	TRBV6-5	-	TRBJ2-7
CASSLASRETQYF	TGTGCCAGCAGCTTGGCCTCGAGAGAGACCCAGTACTTC	-	TRBV5-5	-	TRBJ2-5
CASMGQENSPLHF	TGTGCCAGCATGGGACAGGAGAATTCACCCCTCCACTTT	TRBD1	TRBV9	-	TRBJ1-6
CASSEVGSPGEYEQYF	TGTGCCAGCAGTGAAGTAGGGTCCCCGGGGGAGTACGAGCAGTACTTC	-	TRBV2	-	TRBJ2-7